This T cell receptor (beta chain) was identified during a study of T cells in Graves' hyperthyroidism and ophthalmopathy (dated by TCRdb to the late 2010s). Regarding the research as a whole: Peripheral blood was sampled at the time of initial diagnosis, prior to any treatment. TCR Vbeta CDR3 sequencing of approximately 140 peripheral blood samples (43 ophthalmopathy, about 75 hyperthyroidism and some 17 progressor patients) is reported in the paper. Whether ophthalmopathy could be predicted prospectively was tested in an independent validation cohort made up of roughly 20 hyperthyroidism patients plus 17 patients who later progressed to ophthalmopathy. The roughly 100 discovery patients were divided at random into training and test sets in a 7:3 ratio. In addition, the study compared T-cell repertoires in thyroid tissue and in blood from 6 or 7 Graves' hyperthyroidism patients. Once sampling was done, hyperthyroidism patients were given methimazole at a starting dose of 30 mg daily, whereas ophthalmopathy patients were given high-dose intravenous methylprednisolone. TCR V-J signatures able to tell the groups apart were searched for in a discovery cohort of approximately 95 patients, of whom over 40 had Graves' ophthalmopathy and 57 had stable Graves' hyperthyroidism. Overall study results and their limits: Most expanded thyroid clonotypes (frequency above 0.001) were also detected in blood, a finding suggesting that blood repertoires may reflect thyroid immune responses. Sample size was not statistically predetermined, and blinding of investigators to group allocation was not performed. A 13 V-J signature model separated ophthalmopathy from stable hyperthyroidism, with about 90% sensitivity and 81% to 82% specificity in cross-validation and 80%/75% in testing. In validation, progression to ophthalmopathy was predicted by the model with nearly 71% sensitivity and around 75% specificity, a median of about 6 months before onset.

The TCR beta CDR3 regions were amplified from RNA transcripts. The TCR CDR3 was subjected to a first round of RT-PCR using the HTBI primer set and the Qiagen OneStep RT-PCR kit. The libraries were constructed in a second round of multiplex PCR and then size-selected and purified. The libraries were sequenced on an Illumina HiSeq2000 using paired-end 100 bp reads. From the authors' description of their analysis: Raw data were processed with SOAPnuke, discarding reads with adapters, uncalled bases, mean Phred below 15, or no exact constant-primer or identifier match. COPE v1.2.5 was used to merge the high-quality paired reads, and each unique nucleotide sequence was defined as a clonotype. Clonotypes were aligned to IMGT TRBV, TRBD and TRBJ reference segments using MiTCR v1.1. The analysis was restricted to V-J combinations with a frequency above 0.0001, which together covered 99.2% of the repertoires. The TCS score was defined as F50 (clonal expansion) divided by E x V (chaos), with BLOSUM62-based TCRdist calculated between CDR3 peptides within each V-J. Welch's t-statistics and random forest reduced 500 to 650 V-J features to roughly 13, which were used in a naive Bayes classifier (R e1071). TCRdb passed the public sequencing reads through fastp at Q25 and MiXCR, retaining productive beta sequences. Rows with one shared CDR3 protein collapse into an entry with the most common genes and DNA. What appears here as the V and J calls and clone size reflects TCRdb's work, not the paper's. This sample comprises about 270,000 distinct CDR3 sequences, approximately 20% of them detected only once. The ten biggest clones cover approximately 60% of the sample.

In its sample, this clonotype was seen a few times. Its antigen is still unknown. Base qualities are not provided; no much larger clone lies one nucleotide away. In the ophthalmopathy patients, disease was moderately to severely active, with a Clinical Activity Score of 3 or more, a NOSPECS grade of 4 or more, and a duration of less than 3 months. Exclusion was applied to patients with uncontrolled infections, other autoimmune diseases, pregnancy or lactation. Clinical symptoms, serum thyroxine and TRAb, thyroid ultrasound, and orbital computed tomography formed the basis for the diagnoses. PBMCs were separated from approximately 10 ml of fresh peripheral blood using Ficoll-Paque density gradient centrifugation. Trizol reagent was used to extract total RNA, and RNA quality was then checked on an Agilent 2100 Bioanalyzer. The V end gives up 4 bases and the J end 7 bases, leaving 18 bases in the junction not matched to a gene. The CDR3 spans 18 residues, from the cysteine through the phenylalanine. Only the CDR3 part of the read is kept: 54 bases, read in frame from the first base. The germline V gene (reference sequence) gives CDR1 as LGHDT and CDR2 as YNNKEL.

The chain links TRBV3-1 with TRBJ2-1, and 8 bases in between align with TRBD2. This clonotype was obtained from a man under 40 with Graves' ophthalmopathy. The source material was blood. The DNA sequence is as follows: TGTGCCAGCAGCCCCCTCCCCCCAACTGGACTAGCATCAAATGAGCAGTTCTTC. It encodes CASSPLPPTGLASNEQFF.